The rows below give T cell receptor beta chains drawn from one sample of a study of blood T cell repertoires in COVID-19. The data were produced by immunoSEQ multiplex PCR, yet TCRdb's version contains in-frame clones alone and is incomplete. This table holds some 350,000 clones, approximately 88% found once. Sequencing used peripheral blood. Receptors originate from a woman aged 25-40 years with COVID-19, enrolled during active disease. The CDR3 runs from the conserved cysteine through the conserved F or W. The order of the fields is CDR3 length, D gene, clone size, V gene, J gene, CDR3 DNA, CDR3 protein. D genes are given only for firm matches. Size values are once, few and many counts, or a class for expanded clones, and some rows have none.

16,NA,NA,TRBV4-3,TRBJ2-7,TGCGCCAGCAGCCCGACACTGGGGGGGGGCGGCTACGAGCAGTACTTC,CASSPTLGGGGYEQYF
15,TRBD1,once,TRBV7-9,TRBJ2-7,TGTGCCAGCAGCTCGTCCCGGGACAGTGCCTACGAGCAGTACTTC,CASSSSRDSAYEQYF
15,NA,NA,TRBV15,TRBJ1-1,TGTGCCACCAGCATGCACAGGGCGGGCGGTACTGAAGCTTTCTTT,CATSMHRAGGTEAFF
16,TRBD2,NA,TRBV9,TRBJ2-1,TGTGCCAGCAGCGTTCGACTAGCGGGAGGAGCCAATGAGCAGTTCTTC,CASSVRLAGGANEQFF
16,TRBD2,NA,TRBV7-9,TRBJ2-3,TGTGCCAGCAGCTTATCAAGCGGGGGGGCTAGAGATACGCAGTATTTT,CASSLSSGGARDTQYF
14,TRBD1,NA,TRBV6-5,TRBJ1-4,TGTGCCAGCAGTTACCGGGACAGGGACGAAAAACTGTTTTTT,CASSYRDRDEKLFF
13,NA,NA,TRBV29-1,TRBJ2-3,TGCAGCGTTGGGTCCCTGGGAGTAGGTACGCAGTATTTT,CSVGSLGVGTQYF
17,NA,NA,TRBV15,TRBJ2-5,TGTGCCACCAGCAGAAGACAGGGAGGAGGTAAAGGAGAGACCCAGTACTTC,CATSRRQGGGKGETQYF
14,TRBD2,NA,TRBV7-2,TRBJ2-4,TGTGCCAGCAGCCCCCGCAAGAGCGGGGGTTCCCAGTACTTC,CASSPRKSGGSQYF
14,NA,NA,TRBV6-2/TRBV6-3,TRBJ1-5,TGTGCCAGCAGTTACGGCGGGGGGAGCCAGCCCCAGCATTTT,CASSYGGGSQPQHF
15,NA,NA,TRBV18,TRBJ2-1,TGTGCCAGCTCACCACAAGCGGGCGGGATCAATGAGCAGTTCTTC,CASSPQAGGINEQFF
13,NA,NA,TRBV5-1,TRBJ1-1,TGCGCCAGCAGCTTGGGTATGAACACTGAAGCTTTCTTT,CASSLGMNTEAFF
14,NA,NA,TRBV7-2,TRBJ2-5,TGTGCCAGCAGCTTCAGCGGTGCCCGGGAGACCCAGTACTTC,CASSFSGARETQYF
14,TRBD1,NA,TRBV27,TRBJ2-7,TGTGCCAGCAGTCCCTGGGGACAGCCCTACGAGCAGTACTTC,CASSPWGQPYEQYF
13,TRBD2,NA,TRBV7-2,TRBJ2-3,TGTGCCAGCAGCTGGACTAGAGCAGATACGCAGTATTTT,CASSWTRADTQYF
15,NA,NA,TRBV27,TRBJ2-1,TGTGCCAGCAGTTGGGCGGGACAGTTCACCAATGAGCAGTTCTTC,CASSWAGQFTNEQFF
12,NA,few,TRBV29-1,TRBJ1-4,TGCAGCGGGGGGAGCGTCGGGGAAAAACTGTTTTTT,CSGGSVGEKLFF
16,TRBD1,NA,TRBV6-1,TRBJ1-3,TGTGCCAGCAGTGCCGGACAGGGCCTCTCTGGAAACACCATATATTTT,CASSAGQGLSGNTIYF
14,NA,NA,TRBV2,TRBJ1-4,TGTGCCAGCGGGGGAGACGCGGGAATTGAAAAACTGTTTTTT,CASGGDAGIEKLFF
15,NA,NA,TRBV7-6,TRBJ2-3,TGTGCCAGCAGCTCGGGACTTACTAGCACAGATACGCAGTATTTT,CASSSGLTSTDTQYF
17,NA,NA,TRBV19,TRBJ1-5,TGTGCCAGTAGTATAGCTAGGGGGGGCTTTTTTCCTCAGCCCCAGCATTTT,CASSIARGGFFPQPQHF
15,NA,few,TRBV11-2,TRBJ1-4,TGTGCCAGCAGCTTAGCCCTACAGGGTAATGAAAAACTGTTTTTT,CASSLALQGNEKLFF
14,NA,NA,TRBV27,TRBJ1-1,TGTGCCAGCAGTCCGGGACCGGAGGGGACTGAAGCTTTCTTT,CASSPGPEGTEAFF